This T cell receptor (beta chain) comes out of a study of cytomegalovirus exposure and HLA in healthy donors. The CDR3 extends over 15 amino acids. Germline V gene data show CDR1 as MDHEN and CDR2 as SYDVKM. Use of 60 Vbeta and 13 Jbeta primers characterized the PCR. Sequencing used immunoSEQ multiplex PCR; TCRdb keeps in-frame clones, though not all of them. The table shows under 200,000 clones, with about 76% occurring only once. This receptor was identified in a male donor in good health and CMV-seropositive. The rearrangement uses TRBV28 and TRBJ2-5; 7 bases are shared with TRBD2. The end of the DNA fits TRBJ2-7 better, so the J call may be wrong. Sequencing input: PBMCs. CDR3 protein: CASSPSGAGTYEQYF. Here the CDR3 DNA reads TGTGCCAGCAGTCCCAGTGGAGCGGGAACATACGAGCAGTACTTC.